This T cell receptor (beta chain) comes out of a study of CD8 T cells in ankylosing spondylitis. Study observations and caveats: For ankylosing spondylitis blood, a TCR beta motif of 7 or 8 highly homologous variants appeared characteristic.

This clonotype was found many times. Antigen specificity is unknown. One entry per CDR3 protein, called by TCRdb with MiXCR from the 5' RACE reads. The sample has about 540,000 distinct CDR3 sequences, roughly 13% seen once. This CDR3 spans 16 amino acids. Germline assignment: CDR1 SGHTA and CDR2 FQGNSA. V dropped 5 bases and J dropped 9; count of bases not matched to a gene: 16. Source material: blood, either unsorted or a sorted T cell fraction (not recorded which). V and J are TRBV7-2 and TRBJ2-3, with 8 bases aligning to TRBD2. This TCR derives from a male donor with ankylosing spondylitis. CDR3 region: CASSPHVGGRPVTQYF. Written as DNA, the CDR3 is TGTGCCAGCAGCCCTCACGTAGGCGGGAGGCCCGTGACGCAGTATTTT.